A single sample is the source of the 30 T cell receptor beta chains below, sequenced in a study of T cells in tumors and immune-related adverse events. Produced via immunoSEQ multiplex PCR; TCRdb's table is partial and in-frame only. Of some 10,000 clones in the sample, around 92% were seen once. The sample was lymph node tissue, taken from a patient treated with anti-PD-1 therapy. The receptor set was obtained from a female donor with metastatic renal cell carcinoma.

In its sample, this clone was seen once. The rearrangement joins TRBV18 to TRBJ2-3; TRBD2 matches 9 bases. The junction had 16 bases not matched to a gene; V was cut back by 3 bases and J by 9 bases. The germline V gene has CDR1 KGHSH and CDR2 LQKENI. The CDR3 length is 17 residues. CDR3 DNA: TGTGCCAGCTCACCCGGGCTAGCGGGATCGTGGGGAAGAACGCAGTATTTT. Translated: CASSPGLAGSWGRTQYF.

The gene calls are TRBV10-3 and TRBJ2-7; 14 bases line up with TRBD2. Germline V CDR1 and CDR2: ENHRY, SYGVKD. The CDR3 contains 13 residues. After removal of 9 bases from V and 7 bases from J, the junction contained 5 bases not matched to a gene. The CDR3 coding sequence is TGTGCCATAGGGACTAGCGGGAGCCGTGAGCAGTACTTC. This encodes CAIGTSGSREQYF.

The rearrangement links TRBV15 to TRBJ2-5; 14 bases are a match to TRBD2. V gave up 3 bases and J gave up 3 bases; unmatched junction bases: 9. CDR3 length: 18 residues. Germline CDR1 is LNHNV and CDR2 is YYDKDF (reference sequence). CDR3 region: CATSRLGTSGGRKETQYF. The CDR3 DNA reads TGTGCCACCAGCAGGTTGGGGACTAGCGGGGGCCGTAAAGAGACCCAGTACTTC.

The rearrangement uses TRBV5-1 and TRBJ2-7; 9 bases are a match to TRBD1. Trimming took 2 bases from V and 3 from J; bases not matched to a gene: 6. Germline V lookup: CDR1 SGHRS, CDR2 YFSETQ. This CDR3 region has 15 residues. The CDR3 DNA sequence: TGCGCCAGCAGCTTAGACAGGGGGGACGACTACGAGCAGTACTTC. Amino acids: CASSLDRGDDYEQYF.

The chain is built from TRBV5-1 and TRBJ1-2, with 7 bases fitting TRBD1. Trimming cost V 2 bases and J 0 bases; bases outside gene matches: 10. There are 17 residues in the CDR3. Looked up from germline, CDR1 is SGHRS and CDR2 is YFSETQ. This CDR3 reads CASSFLPQGGANYGYTF. CDR3 sequence (DNA): TGCGCCAGCAGCTTCCTTCCTCAGGGGGGAGCTAACTATGGCTACACCTTC.

The chain couples TRBV19 to TRBJ2-7, with D maybe TRBD1 (6 bases). Germline CDR1 and CDR2: LNHDA and SQIVND (reference sequence). The V end was cut by 2 bases, the J end by 4 bases, with 9 bases between. The CDR3 runs 13 residues. Here the CDR3 DNA reads TGTGCCAGTAGTATATTTACAGGGTACGAGCAGTACTTC. As protein: CASSIFTGYEQYF.

V usage is TRBV18 and J usage is TRBJ1-2; D might be TRBD1 (5 bases). Per germline, CDR1 KGHSH and CDR2 LQKENI. Trimming stripped 0 bases from V and 2 bases from J, with 10 bases between. The CDR3 covers 15 residues. Written as DNA, the CDR3 is TGTGCCAGCTCACCACCGAATGAGGGGAACTATGGCTACACCTTC. It translates to CASSPPNEGNYGYTF.

The chain couples TRBV6-5 to TRBJ1-1; D is ambiguous. The germline CDR1 and CDR2 sequences are MNHEY and SVGAGI. V shed 8 bases and J shed 4 bases, with 8 bases lying between them. The CDR3 is 11 amino acids. The CDR3 nucleotides read TGTGCCAGCGGAGGGAGCACTGAAGCTTTCTTT. It encodes CASGGSTEAFF.

CDR3 nucleotide sequence: TGTGCCAGCAGCTTAGACACTAGCGGGGGGATTAATGAGCAGTTCTTC. Translating gives CASSLDTSGGINEQFF. The chain combines TRBV11-3 with TRBJ2-1; 12 nucleotides match TRBD2. The CDR3 is 16 residues long. The V segment lost 0 bases and the J segment 7 bases; nucleotides outside the gene matches: 4. Germline V lookup: CDR1 SGHNT, CDR2 YENEEA.

The chain has TRBV18 and TRBJ1-1, with 9 bases that match TRBD1. Germline assignment: CDR1 KGHSH and CDR2 LQKENI. The CDR3 has 14 amino acids. The junction had 3 bases not matched to a gene; V was cut back by 2 bases and J by 5 bases. The CDR3 coding sequence is TGTGCCAGCTCACCAGGACAGGGGAGGACTGAAGCTTTCTTT. Protein sequence: CASSPGQGRTEAFF.

The chain is built from TRBV6-1 and TRBJ2-3; the D is unclear. Germline V gene sequence: CDR1 MNHNS, CDR2 SASEGT. This CDR3 is 13 amino acids long. V dropped 5 bases and J dropped 2 bases, with 8 bases sitting between them. CDR3 bases: TGTGCCAGCAGTCACTCCTTCACAGATACGCAGTATTTT. It encodes CASSHSFTDTQYF.

The chain joins TRBV19 to TRBJ1-2; TRBD1 matches 7 bases. The CDR3 runs to 14 residues. Germline loops: CDR1 LNHDA, CDR2 SQIVND (reference sequence). V lost 1 base to trimming and J lost 4 bases; unmatched junction nucleotides: 3. The CDR3: CASSIGDSGYGYTF. CDR3 sequence (DNA): TGTGCCAGTAGTATAGGGGACAGTGGCTATGGCTACACCTTC.

As for this clone: Within the sample, other DNA sequences also encode this same CDR3. The chain combines TRBV30 with TRBJ1-2; a possible D gene is TRBD1 (5 bases). The CDR3 consists of 14 residues. V was clipped by 2 bases and J by 4 bases, with 14 bases between them. Germline CDR1 and CDR2: GTSNPN and SVGIG (reference sequence). CDR3 amino acids: CAWSSGLLGYGYTF. CDR3 DNA sequence: TGTGCCTGGAGTTCGGGACTGCTAGGCTATGGCTACACCTTC. Based on the CDR3 plus reference TRBV30 and TRBJ1-2, the full variable domain is SQTIHQWPATLVQPVGSPLSLECTVEGTSNPNLYWYRQAAGRGLQLLFYSVGIGQISSEVPQNLSASRPQDRQFILSSKKLLLSDSGFYLCAWSSGLLGYGYTFGSGTRLTVV.

J is TRBJ1-6 and V is TRBV2; D not certain. Germline V gene lookup returns CDR1 SNHLY and CDR2 FYNNEI. The germline V and J ends were trimmed by 5 bases and 3 bases, with 11 bases remaining between them. The CDR3 has 15 residues. In nucleotides, the CDR3 is TGTGCCAGCAGTTGGCTCAACGACTATAATTCACCCCTCCACTTT. Amino acids: CASSWLNDYNSPLHF.

The CDR3 protein is CASRTSDRRNTEAFF. For the CDR3, the DNA is TGTGCCAGCAGGACGTCAGACAGGAGGAACACTGAAGCTTTCTTT. V is TRBV11-2 and J is TRBJ1-1; D is perhaps TRBD1 (6 bases). Trimming took 6 bases from V and 1 from J, leaving 15 bases between them. CDR1 SGHAT and CDR2 FQNNGV come from the germline V gene. The CDR3 has 15 residues. The variable domain in full, with the rest retrieved from reference TRBV11-2 and TRBJ1-1, is EAGVAQSPRYKIIEKRQSVAFWCNPISGHATLYWYQQILGQGPKLLIQFQNNGVVDDSQLPKDRFSAERLKGVDSTLKIQPAKLEDSAVYLCASRTSDRRNTEAFFGQGTRLTVV.

J is TRBJ2-5 and V is TRBV7-2, with unresolved D. In germline, CDR1 is SGHTA, CDR2 FQGNSA. V gave up 5 bases and J gave up 2 bases, with 15 bases separating them. This CDR3 is built from 15 residues. CDR3 coding DNA: TGTGCCAGCAGCACCTGGTTCGGGCCTCAAGAGACCCAGTACTTC. This sequence encodes CASSTWFGPQETQYF.

This chain uses TRBV9 with TRBJ1-6, with D possibly matching TRBD1 (5 bases). Trimming removed 4 bases at V and 9 bases at J, with 14 bases between. This CDR3 is 14 amino acids long. Germline V CDR1 and CDR2: SGDLS, YYNGEE. CDR3 residues: CASSTRVSGSPLHF. In nucleotides, the CDR3 is TGTGCCAGCAGCACCAGGGTATCCGGTTCACCCCTCCACTTT.

The gene calls are TRBV7-9 and TRBJ2-5, with D maybe TRBD1 (5 bases). The germline V and J ends were trimmed by 1 base and 0 bases, with 6 bases remaining between them. The CDR3 totals 14 residues. Germline CDR1 reads SEHNR; CDR2 reads FQNEAQ (reference sequence). CDR3 bases: TGTGCCAGCAGCTTAGGGACACACCAAGAGACCCAGTACTTC. As protein: CASSLGTHQETQYF.

For this clone: Other DNA sequences in this sample translate to the same CDR3. V usage is TRBV15 and J usage is TRBJ2-2; no firm D call. CDR1 and CDR2 from the germline V gene are LNHNV and YYDKDF (reference sequence). Trimming cost V 0 bases and J 4 bases, with 9 bases left between them. This CDR3 contains 15 residues. CDR3 region: CATSRERHSTGELFF. In DNA form, the CDR3 reads TGTGCCACCAGCAGAGAACGACATTCCACCGGGGAGCTGTTTTTT.

V is TRBV5-1 and J is TRBJ2-1, with 7 bases lining up with TRBD2. CDR3 length: 15 amino acids. The germline gives CDR1 SGHRS, CDR2 YFSETQ. After removal of 4 bases from V and 7 bases from J, the junction contained 11 bases not matched to a gene. The CDR3 sequence: CASSPGRVSQNEQFF. As DNA, the CDR3 is TGCGCCAGCAGCCCGGGGAGGGTGTCGCAAAATGAGCAGTTCTTC.

The chain employs TRBV30 and TRBJ2-7, with 9 bases lining up with TRBD2. Germline V gene data show CDR1 as GTSNPN and CDR2 as SVGIG (reference sequence). V lost 3 bases and J lost 5; bases outside the gene matches: 8. This CDR3 has 14 amino acids. In DNA, the CDR3 is TGTGCCTGGAGCTTAGCGGGAGCTGTCCACGAGCAGTACTTC. Its protein product is CAWSLAGAVHEQYF.

This clone has just one count. V and J are TRBV6-6 and TRBJ2-1; 11 bases line up with TRBD2. The CDR3 contains 16 residues. Germline V gives CDR1 MNHNY, CDR2 SVGAGI (reference sequence). V lost 5 bases and J lost 6; bases outside the gene matches: 9. CDR3 region: CASSTLAGGMGNEQFF. CDR3 sequence (DNA): TGTGCCAGCAGTACGCTAGCGGGAGGAATGGGCAATGAGCAGTTCTTC.

This rearrangement joins TRBV7-8 to TRBJ2-3, with 13 bases matching TRBD2. Germline loops: CDR1 SGHVS, CDR2 FQNEAQ. CDR3 size: 17 residues. V was pared by 5 bases and J by 4 bases, with 9 bases of the junction left unmatched. The CDR3 region has the DNA TGTGCCAGCAGCCGTCGAGGAACTAGCGGGGGGGCAGATACGCAGTATTTT. Translation gives CASSRRGTSGGADTQYF. Full variable domain (outside the CDR3, taken from reference TRBV7-8 and TRBJ2-3): GAGVSQSPRYKVAKRGQDVALRCDPISGHVSLFWYQQALGQGPEFLTYFQNEAQLDKSGLPSDRFFAERPEGSVSTLKIQRTQQEDSAVYLCASSRRGTSGGADTQYFGPGTRLTVL.

The chain carries TRBV6-5 and TRBJ2-7, with a tentative D call TRBD1 (5 bases). The CDR3 loop spans 16 amino acids. Germline CDR1 reads MNHEY; CDR2 reads SVGAGI. V gave up 2 bases and J gave up 0 bases, with 14 bases separating them. CDR3 in DNA: TGTGCCAGCAGTTACGGGGCCTCGACGAGCTCCTACGAGCAGTACTTC. Residues: CASSYGASTSSYEQYF.

J is TRBJ1-1 and V is TRBV11-2; maybe TRBD1 (5 bases). V lost 1 base, J lost 8 bases, and 11 bases lay in between. CDR1 SGHAT and CDR2 FQNNGV come from the germline V gene. This CDR3 spans 13 amino acids. For the CDR3, the DNA is TGTGCCAGCAGCTTAGCCGGGGCCCCAGAAGCTTTCTTT. Its translation is CASSLAGAPEAFF.

V gene TRBV6-6 combines with J gene TRBJ1-1, with D possibly matching TRBD1 (5 bases). V was cut by 2 bases and J by 1 base, with 8 bases left in between. Per germline, CDR1 MNHNY and CDR2 SVGAGI (reference sequence). This CDR3 comprises 14 residues. The CDR3 nucleotides are TGTGCCAGCAGTTACAGGGGCCCGAACACTGAAGCTTTCTTT. This sequence encodes CASSYRGPNTEAFF.

This sequence joins TRBV7-9 and TRBJ1-4, with 9 bases lining up with TRBD1. The CDR3 is 14 amino acids. Germline V CDR1 and CDR2: SEHNR, FQNEAQ (reference sequence). The junction had 5 bases not matched to a gene; V was cut back by 4 bases and J by 8 bases. The DNA of the CDR3 is TGTGCCAGCAGCTCGGGACAGGGAGGCGAAAAACTGTTTTTT. Its translation: CASSSGQGGEKLFF.

The gene calls are TRBV5-1 and TRBJ2-7; the match to TRBD1 covers 9 bases. The CDR3 is made up of 14 amino acids. J lost 2 bases, V lost 3 bases, and 3 bases had no gene match. Germline V lookup: CDR1 SGHRS, CDR2 YFSETQ. CDR3 protein: CASSSGTGTYEQYF. The CDR3 DNA sequence: TGCGCCAGCAGCTCCGGGACAGGGACCTACGAGCAGTACTTC.

This clone occurred once. The rearrangement joins TRBV5-1 to TRBJ2-7; 8 nucleotides align to TRBD2. V trimming: 3 bases; J trimming: 0 bases; junction bases outside the gene matches: 11. Germline values: CDR1 SGHRS, CDR2 YFSETQ. The CDR3 consists of 17 residues. CDR3 in DNA: TGCGCCAGCAGCTGGGGGTCGGTAGCGGGACGCTCCTACGAGCAGTACTTC. It codes for CASSWGSVAGRSYEQYF. Full variable domain (missing parts from reference TRBV5-1 and TRBJ2-7): KAGVTQTPRYLIKTRGQQVTLSCSPISGHRSVSWYQQTPGQGLQFLFEYFSETQRNKGNFPGRFSGRQFSNSRSEMNVSTLELGDSALYLCASSWGSVAGRSYEQYFGPGTRLTVT.

The chain is built from TRBV7-2 and TRBJ2-7, with D perhaps matching TRBD2 (7 bases). Trimming cost V 3 bases and J 6 bases, with 18 bases left between them. CDR3 length equals 15 residues. Germline V gene sequence: CDR1 SGHTA, CDR2 FQGNSA. The DNA for the CDR3 is TGTGCCAGCAGCTTTACGGCAGGGGAGGGACCCGAGCAGTACTTC. This encodes CASSFTAGEGPEQYF.